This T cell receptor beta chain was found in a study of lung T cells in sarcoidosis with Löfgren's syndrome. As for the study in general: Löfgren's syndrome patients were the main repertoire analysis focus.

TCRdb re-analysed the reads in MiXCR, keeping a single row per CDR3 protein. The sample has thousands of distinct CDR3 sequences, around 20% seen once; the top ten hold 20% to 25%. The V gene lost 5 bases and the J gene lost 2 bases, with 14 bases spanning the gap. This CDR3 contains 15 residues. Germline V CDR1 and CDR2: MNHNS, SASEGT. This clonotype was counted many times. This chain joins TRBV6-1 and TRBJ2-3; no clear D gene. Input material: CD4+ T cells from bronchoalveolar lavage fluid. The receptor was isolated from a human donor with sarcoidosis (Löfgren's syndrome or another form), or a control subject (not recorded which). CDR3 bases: TGTGCCAGCAGTCCCCGCCTTGCCTCCACAGATACGCAGTATTTT. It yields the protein CASSPRLASTDTQYF.